This T cell receptor beta chain stems from a study of cytomegalovirus exposure and HLA in healthy donors. Among the donors, all were healthy bone marrow donors. The PCR used 60 Vbeta and 13 Jbeta primers. Clones were read by immunoSEQ multiplex PCR, and TCRdb kept only the in-frame ones, dropping some. The sample has 100,000 to 150,000 clones; around 81% are singletons. Germline CDR1 is SQVTM and CDR2 is ANQGSEA. The CDR3 is made up of 17 amino acids. The V end lost 3 bases, the J end lost 6 bases, and 24 bases lay between the germline ends. This receptor was identified in a woman aged 40 to 50 in good health and CMV-seronegative. The rearrangement links TRBV29-1 to TRBJ1-5; tentatively, D is TRBD1 (5 bases). Sequenced material: PBMCs. CDR3 region: CSVDLYPGSRGSQPQHF. DNA for the CDR3: TGCAGCGTTGACCTATATCCAGGGTCCCGGGGGAGTCAGCCCCAGCATTTT. The variable domain in full, completed from reference TRBV29-1 and TRBJ1-5, reads SAVISQKPSRDICQRGTSLTIQCQVDSQVTMMFWYRQQPGQSLTLIATANQGSEATYESGFVIDKFPISRPNLTFSTLTVSNMSPEDSSIYLCSVDLYPGSRGSQPQHFGDGTRLSIL.